Each of the 9 T cell receptor beta chains below was sequenced from the same sample in a study of blood T cell repertoires in COVID-19. Using immunoSEQ multiplex PCR, the repertoire was profiled, and TCRdb retains in-frame clones only, with some absent. The table records 110,000 to 150,000 clones, around four fifths of them present only once. The sequencing input was PBMCs or T cells enriched from blood (not recorded which). These receptors originate from a woman in her forties who had recovered from COVID-19.

CDR3 sequence: CAASEGVTDTQYF. The CDR3 nucleotides are TGTGCCGCCTCCGAGGGGGTGACAGATACGCAGTATTTT. The chain recombines TRBV9 with TRBJ2-3, with D tentatively TRBD1 (6 bases). V was shortened by 10 bases and J by 3 bases, with 15 bases between the two germline ends. Germline CDR1 SGDLS, CDR2 YYNGEE. The CDR3 runs to 13 residues.

This sequence joins TRBV11-2 and TRBJ1-5; 9 bases are a match to TRBD1. Germline CDR1 and CDR2: SGHAT and FQNNGV. The CDR3 length is 17 residues. Germline trimming cut 1 base from V and 3 bases from J; bases unmatched to any gene: 7. The CDR3 DNA reads as TGTGCCAGCAGCTTAGGGGACAGGGTTAGGATCAATCAGCCCCAGCATTTT. This encodes CASSLGDRVRINQPQHF.

The V and J genes are TRBV12-3 or TRBV12-4 and TRBJ1-2; D gene unclear. Trimming stripped 7 bases from V and 8 bases from J, with 17 bases between. The CDR3 has 13 amino acids. CDR3 DNA sequence: TGTGCCAGCACGTTCCGCGGAGCCTCGGGCTACACCTTC. It translates to CASTFRGASGYTF.

The chain has TRBV7-2 and TRBJ2-2; D is perhaps TRBD2 (6 bases). Per germline, CDR1 SGHTA and CDR2 FQGNSA. The CDR3 covers 15 residues. Deletions cut 6 bases from V and 1 base from J, with 12 bases between. Here the CDR3 reads CASSYAGLNTGELFF. The CDR3 DNA reads as TGTGCCAGCAGTTACGCGGGACTGAACACCGGGGAGCTGTTTTTT.

The V gene is TRBV5-1, the J gene TRBJ2-3; D might be TRBD1 (6 bases). CDR1 and CDR2 (germline): SGHRS, YFSETQ. The CDR3 runs to 16 residues. Trimming removed 4 bases from V and 3 bases from J, with 18 bases in between. In nucleotides, the CDR3 is TGCGCCAGCAGCCTTTCAGGGGCTCCTTCGACAGATACGCAGTATTTT. Protein sequence: CASSLSGAPSTDTQYF.

This rearrangement joins TRBV25-1 to TRBJ2-2; possible D gene TRBD1, 5 bases. Germline lookup yields CDR1 MGHDK and CDR2 SYGVNS. The CDR3 runs 13 residues. Trimming removed 4 bases at V and 6 bases at J, with 9 bases between. The chain's CDR3 is CASSGRGAGELFF. As DNA, the CDR3 is TGTGCCAGCAGTGGTAGGGGTGCCGGGGAGCTGTTTTTT.

The chain combines TRBV28 with TRBJ1-1, with 9 bases matching TRBD1. This CDR3 has 15 amino acids. J lost 3 bases, V lost 5 bases, and 7 bases had no gene match. Germline CDR1 and CDR2: MDHEN and SYDVKM. The CDR3 is CASSPTGGADTEAFF. The CDR3 nucleotides are TGTGCCAGCAGTCCAACAGGGGGCGCGGACACTGAAGCTTTCTTT.

The chain links TRBV29-1 to TRBJ1-1; D is ambiguous. The CDR3 has 13 residues. Germline V gives CDR1 SQVTM, CDR2 ANQGSEA. V gave up 6 bases and J gave up 0 bases, with 11 bases separating them. The CDR3 region has the DNA TGCAGCGTCGGTAGGAGGATGAACACTGAAGCTTTCTTT. Protein: CSVGRRMNTEAFF.

This clone appeared once. The chain joins TRBV7-2 to TRBJ2-1, with TRBD2 matching over 9 bases. CDR3 size: 13 residues. After removal of 7 bases from V and 6 bases from J, the junction contained 4 bases not matched to a gene. CDR1 is SGHTA and CDR2 is FQGNSA in the germline V gene. For the CDR3, the DNA is TGTGCCAGCACTCTAGCGGGACTCAATGAGCAGTTCTTC. Translated, it gives CASTLAGLNEQFF.